This T cell receptor beta chain was retrieved from a study of cytomegalovirus exposure and HLA in healthy donors. Study-wide results and caveats: In a later analysis, first-cohort TCR clusters were found to tend to co-occur in the approximately 120 validation repertoires.

For this clone: The antigen is undetermined.

Measured with immunoSEQ multiplex PCR; TCRdb has only the in-frame clones, and not every one. The sample holds 65,000 to 75,000 clones, 94% seen once. Sequenced sample: PBMCs. This TCR was sampled from a man younger than 30 in good health and CMV-seropositive.

CDR3: CAISDGDSEKLFF. In DNA form, the CDR3 reads TGTGCCATCAGTGATGGGGACTCCGAAAAACTGTTTTTT. The chain links TRBV10-3 to TRBJ1-4; possibly TRBD1 for D (5 bases). This CDR3 region has 13 residues. V lost 3 bases to trimming and J lost 8 bases, with 10 bases between them. Per the germline V gene, CDR1 is ENHRY and CDR2 is SYGVKD.